This T cell receptor (beta chain) is drawn from a study of CD8 T cells in ankylosing spondylitis. Study outcomes and limitations: Typical of ankylosing spondylitis blood, it appeared, was a TCR beta motif of seven to nine highly homologous variants. In synovial fluid and blood from reactive arthritis, some motif variants were previously reported.

In this sample, this clonotype turned up many times. Its antigen is unknown. The V and J ends lost 4 bases and 3 bases respectively, with 12 bases between them. There are 14 residues in the CDR3. Germline CDR1 LGHDT, CDR2 YNNKEL (reference sequence). Making use of molecular barcodes, quantitative 5'-RACE generated TCR beta libraries. Using its own MiXCR run on the 5' RACE reads, TCRdb lists one record per CDR3 protein. This sample has 100,000 to 150,000 distinct CDR3 sequences, with 7% found just once. The sequencing input was blood, either unsorted or a sorted T cell fraction (not recorded which). The clonotype comes from a male donor with ankylosing spondylitis or in good health (not recorded which). The J gene is TRBJ1-1, the V gene TRBV3-1; no reliable D call. CDR3 region: CASSLPGVDTEAFF. The CDR3 region has the DNA TGTGCCAGCAGCCTGCCCGGAGTCGACACTGAAGCTTTCTTT.